This entry lists 5 T cell receptor beta chains sequenced from one sample in a study of T cell repertoires in ileal Crohn's disease. The method was immunoSEQ multiplex PCR; TCRdb's version includes in-frame clones alone and lacks a portion of them. The table has approximately 19,000 clones, approximately 72% seen once. The time point: neoterminal ileum biopsy at postoperative endoscopy, about 6 months after surgery. Sequencing used ileal tissue. Every receptor here comes from an adult with Crohn's disease.

In this sample, this clone turned up a few times. The chain couples TRBV4-2 to TRBJ2-7; 8 nucleotides align to TRBD2. The CDR3 totals 16 residues. The V gene end was trimmed by 0 bases and the J gene end by 1 base; junction bases not matched to a gene: 5. Germline assignment: CDR1 LGHNA and CDR2 YNFKEQ. The CDR3 DNA is TGTGCCAGCAGCCAAGAGGCTAGCGGGCGATCCTACGAGCAGTACTTC. Residues: CASSQEASGRSYEQYF.

J is TRBJ2-5 and V is TRBV9, with D perhaps TRBD1 (6 bases). The J call may be faulty, since TRBJ2-7 better matches the DNA end. The CDR3 is 14 amino acids. The germline CDR1 and CDR2 sequences are SGDLS and YYNGEE. CDR3 residues: CASSTSGTTYEQYF. CDR3 DNA: TGTGCCAGCAGCACGTCCGGGACAACCTACGAGCAGTACTTC.

The chain links TRBV4-3 to TRBJ2-7, with 12 bases fitting TRBD2. This CDR3 has 15 residues. Germline CDR1 is LGHNA and CDR2 is YSLEER. Losses at the gene ends were 4 bases for V and 4 bases for J; bases not matched to a gene: 5. The CDR3 nucleotides are TGCGCCAGCAGCCCTACTAGCGGGGGGCCATACGAGCAGTACTTC. It translates to CASSPTSGGPYEQYF.

The V call is TRBV27, the J call TRBJ2-7, with D possibly being TRBD2 (5 bases). V lost 2 bases and J 3 bases, leaving 14 bases between the germline ends. There are 15 residues in the CDR3. Germline V lookup: CDR1 MNHEY, CDR2 SMNVEV (reference sequence). CDR3 residues: CASSLEPGSIYEQYF. CDR3 sequence (DNA): TGTGCCAGCAGTTTAGAACCGGGGTCGATCTACGAGCAGTACTTC.

This chain links TRBV2 with TRBJ1-2, with a possible D match to TRBD1 (6 bases). The ends were cut back, 2 bases at V and 3 bases at J, with 16 bases in the middle. The CDR3 covers 16 residues. Per germline, CDR1 SNHLY and CDR2 FYNNEI. In DNA, the CDR3 is TGTGCCAGCAGTGAATCGGCAGGGGTTGGTGACTATGGCTACACCTTC. It yields the protein CASSESAGVGDYGYTF.